This note documents a single T cell receptor (beta chain) sequence. Its antigen remains unknown. The CDR3 runs to 15 residues. Germline assignment: CDR1 SGHVS and CDR2 FQNEAQ. Trimming cost V 8 bases and J 2 bases, with 17 bases left between them. TCRdb re-called the reads with MiXCR, one entry per CDR3 protein. The profile covers 50,000 to 55,000 distinct CDR3 sequences, with around 20% appearing a single time and 26% taken by the ten largest. The sample originates from a study of T cell repertoires in cytomegalovirus infection. In the study overall: Public TCR beta signatures indicated both CMV infection and matching HLA type. Study results and caveats: Accumulated public TCR beta family frequency recognized individuals carrying CMV together with the relevant HLA.

This TCR derives from a human donor in good health (CMV status not recorded). Some clones in this sample may be carry-over from other donors' samples. V usage is TRBV7-8 and J usage is TRBJ2-3; perhaps TRBD2 as D (7 bases). The sequenced sample was CD8+ T cells from cultured PBMCs, obtained from culture after CMV antigen stimulation. In DNA, the CDR3 is TGTGCCAGCGAAAGAAGGGGGGGTCACACAGATACGCAGTATTTT. Protein sequence: CASERRGGHTDTQYF.